Listed here are 16 T cell receptor beta chains from one sample, sequenced in a study of shared clonotypes between healthy human individuals. Repertoires were generated with immunoSEQ multiplex PCR, while TCRdb's copy carries only in-frame clones and drops some. The sample consists of approximately 980,000 clones, 60% to 85% of them appearing once. The sequenced sample was memory CD4+ T cells sorted from blood. Stated subset: CD45RA-negative fraction. Receptors were obtained from a man aged 18 to 35 in good health.

The chain employs TRBV5-1 and TRBJ1-6; TRBD1 aligns across 7 bases. With V trimmed by 3 bases and J by 6 bases, 6 bases remained unmatched. CDR1 and CDR2 from the germline V gene are SGHRS and YFSETQ. There are 15 residues in the CDR3. The CDR3 sequence is CASSSDRVGNSPLHF. The CDR3 region has the DNA TGCGCCAGCAGCTCTGACAGGGTCGGTAATTCACCCCTCCACTTT.

This clone was counted between two and nine times. The rearrangement links TRBV19 to TRBJ1-6, with a weak D call TRBD1 (5 bases). This CDR3 has 12 amino acids. Germline lookup yields CDR1 LNHDA and CDR2 SQIVND (reference sequence). V dropped 8 bases and J dropped 9 bases, with 11 bases sitting between them. The CDR3 DNA reads TGTGCCAGTCGGACACAAAGTTCACCCCTCCACTTT. Translated, it gives CASRTQSSPLHF.

This clone was detected a few times. The chain employs TRBV9 and TRBJ2-1, with D maybe TRBD2 (5 bases). Deletions cut 3 bases from V and 3 bases from J, with 16 bases between. Germline CDR1 reads SGDLS; CDR2 reads YYNGEE. CDR3 length equals 16 residues. DNA for the CDR3: TGTGCCAGCAGCGCCTTTGAGGGTACTTACTACAATGAGCAGTTCTTC. It encodes CASSAFEGTYYNEQFF.

The count of this clone is one. The CDR3 sequence: CASSLSPGTGWNYEQYF. CDR3 nucleotide sequence: TGTGCCAGCAGTTTATCTCCCGGGACAGGGTGGAACTACGAGCAGTACTTC. The chain combines TRBV28 with TRBJ2-7; 9 bases line up with TRBD1. This CDR3 comprises 17 residues. The V gene end was trimmed by 1 base and the J gene end by 3 bases; junction bases not matched to a gene: 10. Germline-derived CDR1 and CDR2 are MDHEN and SYDVKM.

The V and J genes are TRBV6-6 and TRBJ1-2, with 7 positions matching TRBD1. The germline V gene has CDR1 MNHNY and CDR2 SVGAGI (reference sequence). Losses at the gene ends were 8 bases for V and 3 bases for J; bases not matched to a gene: 9. The CDR3 length is 14 residues. The CDR3: CASRTTGNDYGYTF. The CDR3 region has the DNA TGTGCCAGCCGAACGACAGGGAACGACTATGGCTACACCTTC.

This chain links TRBV7-9 with TRBJ2-7; D possibly corresponds to TRBD1 (5 bases). The germline CDR1 and CDR2 sequences are SEHNR and FQNEAQ (reference sequence). The V end lost 4 bases, the J end lost 12 bases, and 19 bases lay between the germline ends. There are 13 residues in the CDR3. The CDR3 coding sequence is TGTGCCAGCAGCTCCTCCCCGACAGTGGTACCGTACTTC. Its protein is CASSSSPTVVPYF.

The J gene is TRBJ2-5, the V gene TRBV7-2; TRBD1 is a possible D gene (5 bases). The CDR3 has 15 amino acids. Between the trimmed V and J ends, which lost 0 bases and 5 bases, there was a span of 13 bases. In germline, CDR1 is SGHTA, CDR2 FQGNSA. Written as DNA, the CDR3 is TGTGCCAGCAGCTTAGCGCTAAGGGCAGGGGAGACCCAGTACTTC. Its translation is CASSLALRAGETQYF. Variable domain in full (rest from reference TRBV7-2 and TRBJ2-5): GAGVSQSPSNKVTEKGKDVELRCDPISGHTALYWYRQSLGQGLEFLIYFQGNSAPDKSGLPSDRFSAERTGGSVSTLTIQRTQQEDSAVYLCASSLALRAGETQYFGPGTRLLVL.

The chain carries TRBV6-5 and TRBJ1-1; a weak D match, TRBD1 (6 bases). The CDR3 spans 16 residues. In germline, CDR1 is MNHEY, CDR2 SVGAGI. V lost 0 bases to trimming and J lost 5 bases, with 16 bases between them. In DNA form, the CDR3 reads TGTGCCAGCAGTTACTCGGGGGCAGGGTCGTTGACTGAAGCTTTCTTT. Its protein product is CASSYSGAGSLTEAFF.

The CDR3 here is CTSSLLARVTDTQYF. The CDR3 coding sequence is TGCACCAGCAGCCTCCTAGCAAGGGTAACAGATACGCAGTATTTT. The chain uses TRBV1 and TRBJ2-3; the D call in the table, TRBD2, was not verified against the DNA. TRBV1 is tagged as a pseudogene. The CDR3 is 15 amino acids.

J is TRBJ2-7 and V is TRBV7-2, with TRBD1 identical over 9 bases. The CDR3 runs 15 residues. V lost 5 bases, J lost 12 bases, and 17 bases stayed unmatched. The germline V gene encodes CDR1 SGHTA and CDR2 FQGNSA. The CDR3, as DNA: TGTGCCAGCAGCCCCGTGATATGGGACAGGGACCCCCCGTACTTC. It translates to CASSPVIWDRDPPYF.

The CDR3 loop reads CASRRTSGNEQFF. For the CDR3, the DNA is TGTGCCAGCAGGCGGACTAGTGGTAATGAGCAGTTCTTC. V is TRBV7-2 and J is TRBJ2-1, with 7 positions matching TRBD2. The ends lost 6 bases at V and 7 bases at J; junction bases unmatched: 6. Per germline, CDR1 SGHTA and CDR2 FQGNSA. The CDR3 is 13 amino acids.

The chain employs TRBV11-2 and TRBJ2-7; 7 nucleotides agree with TRBD1. The length of the CDR3 is 14 residues. Looked up from germline, CDR1 is SGHAT and CDR2 is FQNNGV. Unmatched junction bases numbered 5, after V lost 0 bases and J lost 6 bases. DNA of the CDR3: TGTGCCAGCAGCTTAGATGAGGGGGCAAGCGAGCAGTACTTC. Translation: CASSLDEGASEQYF.

CDR3 coding DNA: TGTGCCAGTAGTATTGCCCGTACTGGCTACGAGCAGTACTTC. This codes for CASSIARTGYEQYF. The chain combines TRBV19 with TRBJ2-7; D not certain. CDR3 size: 14 residues. The V and J ends lost 3 bases and 3 bases respectively, with 12 bases between them. The germline V gene has CDR1 LNHDA and CDR2 SQIVND (reference sequence).

The V gene is TRBV19, the J gene TRBJ2-7; D gene uncertain. The length of the CDR3 is 11 residues. With 3 bases removed from V and 5 bases from J, the gap between germline ends came to 5 bases. Germline CDR1 reads LNHDA; CDR2 reads SQIVND (reference sequence). The CDR3 sequence is CASSIANEQYF. The CDR3, as DNA: TGTGCCAGTAGTATCGCTAACGAGCAGTACTTC.

As for this clone: In the same sample, other DNA sequences code for this CDR3. The rearrangement uses TRBV2 and TRBJ1-1; no definite D call. Germline V lookup: CDR1 SNHLY, CDR2 FYNNEI. V was cut by 0 bases and J by 1 base, with 6 bases left in between. This CDR3 contains 14 residues. CDR3 region: CASSEARGNTEAFF. For the CDR3, the DNA is TGTGCCAGCAGTGAAGCCCGGGGGAACACTGAAGCTTTCTTT.

The rearrangement links TRBV11-1 to TRBJ1-4; D is ambiguous. V lost 8 bases and J 0 bases, leaving 13 bases between the germline ends. Germline V gene sequence: CDR1 SGHAT, CDR2 FQDESV (reference sequence). CDR3 length equals 15 residues. As DNA, the CDR3 is TGTGCCAGCCAAAGAGGCACCTCAACTAATGAAAAACTGTTTTTT. This gives the protein CASQRGTSTNEKLFF.